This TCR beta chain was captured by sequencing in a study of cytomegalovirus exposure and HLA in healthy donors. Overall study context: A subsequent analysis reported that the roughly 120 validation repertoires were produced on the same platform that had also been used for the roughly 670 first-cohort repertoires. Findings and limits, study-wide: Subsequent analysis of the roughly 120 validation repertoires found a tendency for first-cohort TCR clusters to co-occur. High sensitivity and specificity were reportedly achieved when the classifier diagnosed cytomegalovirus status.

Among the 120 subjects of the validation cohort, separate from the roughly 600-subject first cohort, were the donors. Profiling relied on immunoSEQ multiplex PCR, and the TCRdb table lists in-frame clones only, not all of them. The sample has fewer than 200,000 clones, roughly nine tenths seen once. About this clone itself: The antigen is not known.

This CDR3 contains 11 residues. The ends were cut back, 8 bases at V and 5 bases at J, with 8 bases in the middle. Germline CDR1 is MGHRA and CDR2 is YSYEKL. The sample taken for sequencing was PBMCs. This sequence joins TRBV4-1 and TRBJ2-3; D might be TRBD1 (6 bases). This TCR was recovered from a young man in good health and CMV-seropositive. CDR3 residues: CASGRGDTQYF. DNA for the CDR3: TGCGCCAGCGGCAGGGGAGATACGCAGTATTTT.